A single sample gave rise to the 26 T cell receptor beta chains below, sequenced in a study of T cells in Graves' hyperthyroidism and ophthalmopathy. RNA transcripts yielded amplified TCR beta CDR3 regions. With the HTBI primer set, the TCR CDR3 went through a first round of RT-PCR. Each CDR3 protein is one row after TCRdb ran MiXCR on the multiplex PCR reads. The data contain 450,000 to 700,000 distinct CDR3 sequences, 46% of them singletons. The sample comprised peripheral blood or thyroid tissue (not recorded which). The receptors shown here come from an adult woman with Graves' disease, either hyperthyroidism or ophthalmopathy (not recorded which).

The chain carries TRBV4-1 and TRBJ2-5; 7 nucleotides line up with TRBD1. Losses at the gene ends were 4 bases for V and 4 bases for J; bases not matched to a gene: 6. Germline V gene lookup returns CDR1 MGHRA and CDR2 YSYEKL. This CDR3 contains 14 residues. CDR3 nucleotides: TGCGCCAGCAGCCGACCGGGACAGCGAGAGACCCAGTACTTC. This codes for CASSRPGQRETQYF.

The V and J genes are TRBV5-1 and TRBJ2-7; D is possibly TRBD2 (6 bases). The CDR3 covers 13 residues. Trimming pared 4 bases from V and 7 bases from J, leaving 15 bases between. In germline, CDR1 is SGHRS, CDR2 YFSETQ. This CDR3 is CASSPGVGEEQYF. For the CDR3, the DNA is TGCGCCAGCAGCCCGGGGGTGGGAGAGGAGCAGTACTTC.

This clonotype was counted a single time. The J gene is TRBJ2-5, the V gene TRBV7-9; 11 nucleotides align to TRBD2. There are 16 residues in the CDR3. Germline V gene lookup returns CDR1 SEHNR and CDR2 FQNEAQ (reference sequence). The J segment lost 5 bases and the V segment lost 3 bases, leaving 8 bases of the junction unmatched. The CDR3 protein is CASSLVGTSGDETQYF. The CDR3 DNA follows: TGTGCCAGCAGCTTGGTCGGGACTAGCGGAGACGAGACCCAGTACTTC.

V is TRBV10-3 and J is TRBJ2-7; D may be TRBD1 or TRBD2 (5 bases each). V was shortened by 11 bases and J by 2 bases, with 13 bases between the two germline ends. The CDR3 is 12 residues long. Germline V gene data show CDR1 as ENHRY and CDR2 as SYGVKD. The CDR3 DNA sequence: TGTGCCGCAGCCGGGGACCCCTACGAGCAGTACTTC. It encodes CAAAGDPYEQYF.

This clonotype showed up just a few times. This chain links TRBV27 with TRBJ2-2; no definite D call. CDR3 size: 15 residues. Germline lookup yields CDR1 MNHEY and CDR2 SMNVEV (reference sequence). V shed 5 bases and J shed 5 bases, with 15 bases lying between them. The DNA of the CDR3 is TGTGCCAGCAGTCCCCCTAGTTTAGGGACCGGGGAGCTGTTTTTT. As protein: CASSPPSLGTGELFF.

This clonotype appeared a few times. This rearrangement joins TRBV24-1 to TRBJ2-1, with 7 positions matching TRBD2. This CDR3 comprises 15 residues. Germline V gene sequence: CDR1 KGHDR, CDR2 SFDVKD. The junction had 5 bases not matched to a gene; V was cut back by 5 bases and J by 2 bases. In DNA form, the CDR3 reads TGTGCCACCAGTGCTAGTCTAGCGGCCTACAATGAGCAGTTCTTC. Encoded protein: CATSASLAAYNEQFF.

This clonotype was seen once. This chain links TRBV7-9 with TRBJ2-5; 8 bases agree with TRBD1. The V gene's germline CDR1 is SEHNR and CDR2 FQNEAQ (reference sequence). V dropped 6 bases and J dropped 4; count of bases not matched to a gene: 10. The CDR3 spans 15 residues. The CDR3 DNA is TGTGCCAGCAGAGTAGGACAGGGAGCCGGAGAGACCCAGTACTTC. This translates into CASRVGQGAGETQYF.

The genes are TRBV7-9 and TRBJ2-6; D may match TRBD1 or TRBD2 (6 bases each). CDR1 and CDR2 (germline): SEHNR, FQNEAQ (reference sequence). Trimming stripped 6 bases from V and 1 base from J, with 16 bases between. This CDR3 comprises 17 residues. This CDR3 is CASRFTEGGSGANVLTF. For the CDR3, the DNA is TGTGCCAGCAGGTTTACTGAGGGGGGATCTGGGGCCAACGTCCTGACTTTC.

The chain joins TRBV24-1 to TRBJ2-2; no clear D. V was cut by 10 bases and J by 4 bases, with 6 bases left in between. Germline V gene sequence: CDR1 KGHDR, CDR2 SFDVKD. This CDR3 region has 11 residues. CDR3 DNA sequence: TGTGCCACACAAAGCACCGGGGAGCTGTTTTTT. It specifies CATQSTGELFF.

For this clonotype: At one boundary the junction diverges from the germline segment, which might be a read error. The chain uses TRBV5-1 and TRBJ2-6, with TRBD2 as a possible D gene (6 bases). Germline values: CDR1 SGHRS, CDR2 YFSETQ. CDR3 size: 13 residues. The DNA of the CDR3 is TGCGCCAGCAGCAGGGAGGCCGGAAACACTGAAGCTTTC. This gives the protein CASSREAGNTEAF.

The chain uses TRBV20-1 and TRBJ2-3; no definite D call. Trimming removed 0 bases from V and 7 bases from J, with 17 bases in between. This CDR3 is 15 amino acids long. CDR1 is DFQATT and CDR2 is SNEGSKA in the germline V gene (reference sequence). DNA of the CDR3: TGCAGTGCTAGAGAAGACTCCACATTTCCGAATACGCAGTATTTT. Its protein product is CSAREDSTFPNTQYF.

CDR3: CASSLDSAFSPQHF. The CDR3 region has the DNA TGTGCCAGCAGCTTAGACTCAGCCTTTTCGCCCCAGCATTTT. The chain carries TRBV7-9 and TRBJ1-5; no reliable D call. V was clipped by 1 base and J by 9 bases, with 13 bases between them. This CDR3 is 14 amino acids long. Per germline, CDR1 SEHNR and CDR2 FQNEAQ (reference sequence). Using reference TRBV7-9 and TRBJ1-5 for the parts outside the CDR3, the full variable domain is DTGVSQNPRHKITKRGQNVTFRCDPISEHNRLYWYRQTLGQGPEFLTYFQNEAQLEKSRLLSDRFSAERPKGSFSTLEIQRTEQGDSAMYLCASSLDSAFSPQHFGDGTRLSIL.

In its sample, this clonotype was seen a few times. V usage is TRBV7-9 and J usage is TRBJ1-3; D uncertain. The CDR3 spans 12 residues. Germline V CDR1 and CDR2: SEHNR, FQNEAQ (reference sequence). Trimming removed 4 bases at V and 8 bases at J, with 9 bases between. The CDR3 region is CASSSSVDTIYF. CDR3 bases: TGTGCCAGCAGCTCCTCCGTTGACACCATATATTTT.

This clonotype was seen repeatedly, ten times or more. The V call is TRBV30, the J call TRBJ1-2; D unresolved. The CDR3 consists of 11 residues. Germline CDR1 reads GTSNPN; CDR2 reads SVGIG (reference sequence). The germline V and J ends were trimmed by 5 bases and 6 bases, with 10 bases remaining between them. CDR3 protein: CAWVRPDGYTF. The CDR3 region has the DNA TGTGCCTGGGTTAGACCTGATGGCTACACCTTC.

The chain links TRBV4-1 to TRBJ1-3; 9 bases are a match to TRBD1. The length of the CDR3 is 15 residues. Germline trimming cut 1 base from V and 4 bases from J; bases unmatched to any gene: 2. Germline loops: CDR1 MGHRA, CDR2 YSYEKL. CDR3: CASSQAGTGGNTIYF. In nucleotides, the CDR3 is TGCGCCAGCAGCCAAGCTGGGACAGGGGGAAACACCATATATTTT.

This clonotype was counted once. The chain combines TRBV2 with TRBJ2-5; 9 bases are shared with TRBD2. Germline CDR1 and CDR2: SNHLY and FYNNEI. There are 17 residues in the CDR3. V was pared by 6 bases and J by 5 bases, with 16 bases of the junction left unmatched. CDR3 sequence: CASRWLAGTNTGETQYF. Written as DNA, the CDR3 is TGTGCCAGCAGATGGCTAGCGGGAACGAACACCGGGGAGACCCAGTACTTC.

The gene calls are TRBV11-2 and TRBJ2-5; TRBD1 matches at 8 bases. This CDR3 is 15 amino acids long. The V gene's germline CDR1 is SGHAT and CDR2 FQNNGV. The junction had 10 bases not matched to a gene; V was cut back by 5 bases and J by 5 bases. The CDR3: CASSKLGQGGETQYF. CDR3 coding DNA: TGTGCCAGCAGCAAACTTGGACAGGGCGGGGAGACCCAGTACTTC.

This clonotype was picked up many times. This chain uses TRBV7-6 with TRBJ2-7; a possible D gene is TRBD1 (5 bases). Trimming cost V 3 bases and J 5 bases, with 11 bases left between them. Germline CDR1 and CDR2: SGHVS and FNYEAQ. There are 13 residues in the CDR3. The CDR3 here is CASSFRQGNEQYF. CDR3 nucleotide sequence: TGTGCCAGCAGCTTTCGGCAGGGCAACGAGCAGTACTTC.

A few counts support this clonotype. This chain uses TRBV28 with TRBJ2-7; D might be TRBD1 (5 bases). The CDR3 is 15 amino acids. CDR1 and CDR2 (germline): MDHEN, SYDVKM. Between the trimmed V and J ends, which lost 7 bases and 2 bases, there was a span of 18 bases. CDR3 sequence reads: CASTQAGYMAYEQYF. In DNA, the CDR3 is TGTGCCAGCACCCAAGCAGGGTATATGGCCTACGAGCAGTACTTC.

A few counts support this clonotype. V and J are TRBV28 and TRBJ2-7, with a tentative D call TRBD1 (6 bases). This CDR3 is 16 amino acids long. Germline loops: CDR1 MDHEN, CDR2 SYDVKM. Trimming took 4 bases from V and 0 from J, leaving 16 bases between them. The CDR3 nucleotides are TGTGCCAGCAGTTCCCTCCGGGACACCGACTCCTACGAGCAGTACTTC. Its protein is CASSSLRDTDSYEQYF.

This clonotype was counted ten times or more. J is TRBJ1-3 and V is TRBV19; no reliable D call. Germline V gives CDR1 LNHDA, CDR2 SQIVND (reference sequence). The V end lost 7 bases, the J end lost 0 bases, and 13 bases lay between the germline ends. The CDR3 sequence is 15 residues long. DNA for the CDR3: TGTGCCAGTATACCCGGGCAGAGCTCTGGAAACACCATATATTTT. Residues: CASIPGQSSGNTIYF. Supplemented by reference TRBV19 and TRBJ1-3, the full variable domain reads DGGITQSPKYLFRKEGQNVTLSCEQNLNHDAMYWYRQDPGQGLRLIYYSQIVNDFQKGDIAEGYSVSREKKESFPLTVTSAQKNPTAFYLCASIPGQSSGNTIYFGEGSWLTVV.

This clonotype was counted many times. This chain links TRBV7-9 with TRBJ1-1; D perhaps matches TRBD1 (5 bases). Germline V gives CDR1 SEHNR, CDR2 FQNEAQ (reference sequence). Deletions cut 0 bases from V and 5 bases from J, with 10 bases between. The CDR3 totals 14 residues. The CDR3 region is CASSLALGGTEAFF. The CDR3 DNA reads as TGTGCCAGCAGCTTAGCGCTGGGGGGAACTGAAGCTTTCTTT. The complete variable domain, with remaining parts taken from reference TRBV7-9 and TRBJ1-1, reads DTGVSQNPRHKITKRGQNVTFRCDPISEHNRLYWYRQTLGQGPEFLTYFQNEAQLEKSRLLSDRFSAERPKGSFSTLEIQRTEQGDSAMYLCASSLALGGTEAFFGQGTRLTVV.

This clonotype was seen ten or more times. The V and J genes are TRBV7-2 and TRBJ1-1, with TRBD1 matching 9 bases. The V gene's germline CDR1 is SGHTA and CDR2 FQGNSA. V lost 2 bases and J lost 10; bases outside the gene matches: 2. The CDR3 runs to 12 residues. The CDR3 region is CASSLMGQGAFF. CDR3 nucleotide sequence: TGTGCCAGCAGCTTAATGGGACAGGGAGCTTTCTTT.

The chain couples TRBV7-8 to TRBJ1-1; perhaps TRBD1 as D (5 bases). The germline V gene encodes CDR1 SGHVS and CDR2 FQNEAQ. CDR3 length equals 14 residues. Trimming took off 5 bases at V and 14 bases at J, with 24 bases between the two ends. The CDR3 nucleotides are TGTGCCAGCAGCCTCCCGGGACCTTATTCCAAGCAGTTCTTT. It specifies CASSLPGPYSKQFF.

This clonotype appeared many times. V usage is TRBV19 and J usage is TRBJ1-5, with 7 bases fitting TRBD1. CDR3 size: 16 residues. Germline assignment: CDR1 LNHDA and CDR2 SQIVND (reference sequence). The V and J ends lost 0 bases and 0 bases, in that order; junction bases with no gene match: 2. In nucleotides, the CDR3 is TGTGCCAGTAGTATAGATGGGACAGTTAGCAATCAGCCCCAGCATTTT. Translating it yields CASSIDGTVSNQPQHF.

On this clonotype itself: A much larger clone differs from this one at a single base, so this may be a read error. The V and J genes are TRBV6-1 and TRBJ2-7; 7 positions agree with TRBD2. The CDR3 consists of 15 residues. Germline lookup yields CDR1 MNHNS and CDR2 SASEGT. The CDR3 region is CASSEAWEGPYEQHF. CDR3 nucleotide sequence: TGTGCCAGCAGTGAAGCATGGGAGGGCCCCTACGAGCAGCACTTC.